What follows are 27 T cell receptor beta chains derived from one specimen sequenced in a study of blood T cell repertoires in COVID-19. Only in-frame clones appear in the TCRdb table, and some are missing; sequencing was by immunoSEQ multiplex PCR. The sample records almost 350,000 clones, 88% being singletons. The material sequenced was PBMCs or T cells enriched from blood (not recorded which). These receptors originate from a woman aged 25 to 39 who had been exposed to COVID-19.

This clone showed up just once. V usage is TRBV10-1 and J usage is TRBJ2-7, with TRBD2 as a possible D gene (7 bases). Germline V lookup: CDR1 WNHNN, CDR2 SYGVQD (reference sequence). Between the trimmed V and J ends, which lost 3 bases and 6 bases, there was a span of 12 bases. The CDR3 covers 13 residues. The CDR3 here is CASSDTGRGEQYF. The CDR3 region has the DNA TGCGCCAGCAGTGATACAGGGAGGGGCGAGCAGTACTTC.

CDR3 DNA sequence: TGTGCCAGCACCCATATGGCTCGGAGCTCTGGGGCCAACGTCCTGACTTTC. It is translated as CASTHMARSSGANVLTF. This chain connects TRBV27 to TRBJ2-6; D not certain. V lost 7 bases, J lost 0 bases, and 16 bases lay in between. The CDR3 runs 17 residues. Germline CDR1 is MNHEY and CDR2 is SMNVEV (reference sequence).

J is TRBJ2-7 and V is TRBV28; weak D call: TRBD1 (7 bases). Looked up from germline, CDR1 is MDHEN and CDR2 is SYDVKM. Trimming took 1 base from V and 2 from J, leaving 12 bases between them. The CDR3 sequence is 15 residues long. CDR3 coding DNA: TGTGCCAGCAGTTTATCGCGCAGGGGGGCCTACGAGCAGTACTTC. Protein sequence: CASSLSRRGAYEQYF.

The J gene is TRBJ1-5, the V gene TRBV7-9, with TRBD1 identical over 8 bases. CDR3 length: 17 amino acids. The V gene end was trimmed by 1 base and the J gene end by 3 bases; junction bases not matched to a gene: 8. The germline gives CDR1 SEHNR, CDR2 FQNEAQ (reference sequence). CDR3 sequence reads: CASSLGAGGPDNQPQHF. The CDR3 DNA is TGTGCCAGCAGCTTAGGGGCAGGGGGCCCGGACAATCAGCCCCAGCATTTT.

The chain couples TRBV27 to TRBJ2-3, with 10 bases that match TRBD2. Germline-derived CDR1 and CDR2 are MNHEY and SMNVEV (reference sequence). CDR3 size: 18 residues. After removal of 5 bases from V and 3 bases from J, the junction contained 14 bases not matched to a gene. The CDR3, as DNA: TGTGCCAGCAGTACTCGGACTAGCGGAAGCGAGGGGACAGATACGCAGTATTTT. The encoded protein is CASSTRTSGSEGTDTQYF.

As to this clone: The junction departs from germline at one end; a sequencing error may be responsible. The chain joins TRBV7-7 to TRBJ2-3, with D maybe TRBD1 (5 bases). Germline V gene sequence: CDR1 SSHAT, CDR2 FNYEAQ (reference sequence). The CDR3 contains 15 residues. CDR3 in amino acids: CASSLSQGASSTQYF. The CDR3 nucleotides are TGTGCTAGCAGCTTAAGTCAAGGGGCTTCCTCTACGCAGTATTTT.

The chain uses TRBV7-8 and TRBJ1-4, with 9 bases fitting TRBD1. The CDR3 loop spans 17 amino acids. V shed 5 bases, J shed 8 bases, and the junction held 15 bases outside the gene matches. Germline CDR1 SGHVS, CDR2 FQNEAQ. The CDR3 sequence is CASSVTPGTGIGEKLFF. The CDR3 DNA follows: TGTGCCAGCAGCGTGACCCCCGGGACAGGGATTGGAGAAAAACTGTTTTTT.

The chain uses TRBV10-3 and TRBJ2-7; 7 bases fit TRBD1. The V and J ends lost 6 bases and 6 bases, in that order; junction bases with no gene match: 11. The CDR3 has 14 amino acids. Germline CDR1 reads ENHRY; CDR2 reads SYGVKD. For the CDR3, the DNA is TGTGCCATCAGACCAGCAACAGGGGTAGGCGAGCAGTACTTC. Translating gives CAIRPATGVGEQYF.

J is TRBJ2-7 and V is TRBV4-1; TRBD1 might be the D (6 bases). CDR1 and CDR2 from the germline V gene are MGHRA and YSYEKL. With 0 bases removed from V and 1 base from J, the gap between germline ends came to 10 bases. This CDR3 is built from 15 residues. The CDR3 DNA is TGCGCCAGCAGCCAAGAAAGGACAGCTTCCTACGAGCAGTACTTC. It is translated as CASSQERTASYEQYF.

The genes are TRBV28 and TRBJ2-7, with 14 bases fitting TRBD2. The trim removed 8 bases at V and 3 bases at J, leaving 6 bases unmatched. This CDR3 comprises 15 residues. Germline CDR1 MDHEN, CDR2 SYDVKM. Here the CDR3 reads CASAGLAGGVYEQYF. For the CDR3, the DNA is TGTGCCAGCGCAGGACTAGCGGGAGGCGTCTACGAGCAGTACTTC.

The chain joins TRBV15 to TRBJ1-5; the D gene is possibly TRBD1 (6 bases). The germline V and J ends were trimmed by 3 bases and 13 bases, with 13 bases remaining between them. The germline CDR1 and CDR2 sequences are LNHNV and YYDKDF (reference sequence). The CDR3 is made up of 12 amino acids. CDR3 nucleotides: TGTGCCACCAGCAGTCAGCTCGGGACACAGCATTTT. This codes for CATSSQLGTQHF.

This chain links TRBV30 with TRBJ2-7; D is unclear. The CDR3 is 17 amino acids. The germline gives CDR1 GTSNPN, CDR2 SVGIG (reference sequence). The V gene lost 8 bases and the J gene lost 0 bases, with 26 bases spanning the gap. CDR3 nucleotide sequence: TGTGCCCATAACCCCACCGGGTCAGCGAAACACTCCTACGAGCAGTACTTC. This translates into CAHNPTGSAKHSYEQYF. Filled out from reference TRBV30 and TRBJ2-7, the complete variable domain reads SQTIHQWPATLVQPVGSPLSLECTVEGTSNPNLYWYRQAAGRGLQLLFYSVGIGQISSEVPQNLSASRPQDRQFILSSKKLLLSDSGFYLCAHNPTGSAKHSYEQYFGPGTRLTVT.

DNA for the CDR3: TGTGCCAGCGGAGGGGCCAAAAACATTCAGTACTTC. Its protein is CASGGAKNIQYF. The V call is TRBV4-2, the J call TRBJ2-4; D possibly corresponds to TRBD2 (6 bases). With 8 bases removed from V and 1 base from J, the gap between germline ends came to 6 bases. The CDR3 spans 12 residues. Per the germline V gene, CDR1 is LGHNA and CDR2 is YNFKEQ.

This clone was counted a few times. This rearrangement joins TRBV28 to TRBJ1-2; 8 bases agree with TRBD1. After removal of 4 bases from V and 0 bases from J, the junction contained 7 bases not matched to a gene. The CDR3 contains 16 residues. Germline V lookup: CDR1 MDHEN, CDR2 SYDVKM. This CDR3 reads CASSSTDRETNYGYTF. Written as DNA, the CDR3 is TGTGCCAGCAGTTCTACGGACAGGGAAACTAACTATGGCTACACCTTC.

CDR3 coding DNA: TGTGCCAGCAGTTTACCAGGGGCCGCTTCACTTCACGAGCAGTACTTC. Amino acid sequence: CASSLPGAASLHEQYF. The chain uses TRBV28 and TRBJ2-7; TRBD1 is a possible D gene (6 bases). This CDR3 contains 16 residues. Trimming removed 2 bases from V and 5 bases from J, with 19 bases in between. CDR1 is MDHEN and CDR2 is SYDVKM in the germline V gene. Supplemented by reference TRBV28 and TRBJ2-7, the full variable domain reads DVKVTQSSRYLVKRTGEKVFLECVQDMDHENMFWYRQDPGLGLRLIYFSYDVKMKEKGDIPEGYSVSREKKERFSLILESASTNQTSMYLCASSLPGAASLHEQYFGPGTRLTVT.

As regards this clone: In the same sample, other DNA sequences code for this CDR3. The genes are TRBV5-4 and TRBJ2-1; tentatively, D is TRBD2 (5 bases). The CDR3 consists of 15 residues. Trimming removed 0 bases at V and 0 bases at J, with 7 bases between. Looked up from germline, CDR1 is SGHNT and CDR2 is YYREEE (reference sequence). The CDR3 spells CASSLDGSSYNEQFF. The DNA of the CDR3 is TGTGCCAGCAGCTTGGATGGGAGCTCCTACAATGAGCAGTTCTTC.

This clone was observed a handful of times. The gene calls are TRBV28 and TRBJ1-1; D not certain. The CDR3 length is 17 residues. Trimming shortened V by 1 base and J by 4 bases, and 19 bases separated the two germline ends. Germline V lookup: CDR1 MDHEN, CDR2 SYDVKM. The chain's CDR3 is CASSLSRIPARGTEAFF. For the CDR3, the DNA is TGTGCCAGCAGTTTATCGAGAATCCCCGCCCGAGGCACTGAAGCTTTCTTT. Full variable domain (rest looked up from reference TRBV28 and TRBJ1-1): DVKVTQSSRYLVKRTGEKVFLECVQDMDHENMFWYRQDPGLGLRLIYFSYDVKMKEKGDIPEGYSVSREKKERFSLILESASTNQTSMYLCASSLSRIPARGTEAFFGQGTRLTVV.

This chain connects TRBV10-1 to TRBJ2-2; D is unresolved. Trimming stripped 4 bases from V and 4 bases from J, with 7 bases between. The CDR3 totals 13 residues. The V gene's germline CDR1 is WNHNN and CDR2 SYGVQD (reference sequence). CDR3 residues: CASSAYSTGELFF. CDR3 bases: TGCGCCAGCAGTGCATACAGCACCGGGGAGCTGTTTTTT.

The V gene is TRBV19, the J gene TRBJ1-1; no reliable D call. The length of the CDR3 is 17 residues. Trimming pared 6 bases from V and 0 bases from J, leaving 20 bases between. CDR1 LNHDA and CDR2 SQIVND come from the germline V gene (reference sequence). CDR3 protein: CASSLLRGRAMNTEAFF. CDR3 bases: TGTGCCAGTAGCTTGTTGCGTGGGCGGGCAATGAACACTGAAGCTTTCTTT.

The rearrangement joins TRBV11-1 to TRBJ1-1; D is uncertain. The CDR3 extends over 14 amino acids. V lost 3 bases to trimming and J lost 11 bases, with 19 bases between them. Germline lookup yields CDR1 SGHAT and CDR2 FQDESV (reference sequence). The CDR3 sequence is CASSLEGGTSEAFF. CDR3 nucleotides: TGTGCCAGCAGCTTGGAGGGAGGAACGTCGGAGGCTTTCTTT.

The genes are TRBV6-5 and TRBJ2-7; weak D call: TRBD1 (5 bases). From germline, CDR1 is MNHEY and CDR2 SVGAGI. V lost 10 bases and J lost 5, with 18 bases in between. The CDR3 runs to 13 residues. As DNA, the CDR3 is TGTGCCATCCTGTCAGGGTTTTCTAACGAGCAGTACTTC. It encodes CAILSGFSNEQYF.

The genes are TRBV19 and TRBJ1-1; D remains ambiguous. There are 10 residues in the CDR3. V gave up 4 bases and J gave up 5 bases, with 2 bases separating them. Per the germline V gene, CDR1 is LNHDA and CDR2 is SQIVND (reference sequence). The CDR3 loop is CASSTTEAFF. In nucleotides, the CDR3 is TGTGCCAGTAGTACTACTGAAGCTTTCTTT. The full variable domain, rest sourced from reference TRBV19 and TRBJ1-1, is DGGITQSPKYLFRKEGQNVTLSCEQNLNHDAMYWYRQDPGQGLRLIYYSQIVNDFQKGDIAEGYSVSREKKESFPLTVTSAQKNPTAFYLCASSTTEAFFGQGTRLTVV.

The chain joins TRBV11-2 to TRBJ2-1; D is uncertain. The CDR3 has 12 amino acids. Germline V gene lookup returns CDR1 SGHAT and CDR2 FQNNGV. V was shortened by 5 bases and J by 9 bases, with 11 bases between the two germline ends. The CDR3 protein is CASSLSIGEQFF. The CDR3 region has the DNA TGTGCCAGCAGCCTTAGCATTGGTGAGCAGTTCTTC.

This clone was seen only once. The chain couples TRBV7-8 to TRBJ1-6; D possibly corresponds to TRBD1 (5 bases). V lost 5 bases and J lost 9, with 20 bases in between. In germline, CDR1 is SGHVS, CDR2 FQNEAQ. This CDR3 is 16 amino acids long. The CDR3 loop reads CASSQQPTGFGSPLHF. The CDR3 coding sequence is TGTGCCAGCAGCCAACAACCTACAGGTTTTGGTTCACCCCTCCACTTT.

V usage is TRBV2 and J usage is TRBJ2-2, with a tentative D call TRBD1 (6 bases). The CDR3 totals 15 residues. Germline V gene data show CDR1 as SNHLY and CDR2 as FYNNEI. Trimming pared 1 base from V and 6 bases from J, leaving 12 bases between. CDR3 nucleotide sequence: TGTGCCAGCAGTGAAGTAACAGGGCCCCCCGGGGAGCTGTTTTTT. This sequence encodes CASSEVTGPPGELFF.

The V call is TRBV27, the J call TRBJ1-5, with D maybe TRBD1 (5 bases). Trimming removed 2 bases from V and 2 bases from J, with 10 bases in between. CDR3 length equals 15 residues. The V gene's germline CDR1 is MNHEY and CDR2 SMNVEV (reference sequence). The CDR3 reads CASSLGSGGNQPQHF. CDR3 in DNA: TGTGCCAGCAGTTTAGGGTCGGGGGGCAATCAGCCCCAGCATTTT.

The chain uses TRBV27 and TRBJ2-7, with D possibly being TRBD2 (6 bases). Germline lookup yields CDR1 MNHEY and CDR2 SMNVEV (reference sequence). V was clipped by 9 bases and J by 3 bases, with 27 bases between them. CDR3 size: 17 residues. In DNA form, the CDR3 reads TGTGCCAGAGGCCCCCGTCTCTGCGGGACGACCGTCTACGAGCAGTACTTC. Protein sequence: CARGPRLCGTTVYEQYF.